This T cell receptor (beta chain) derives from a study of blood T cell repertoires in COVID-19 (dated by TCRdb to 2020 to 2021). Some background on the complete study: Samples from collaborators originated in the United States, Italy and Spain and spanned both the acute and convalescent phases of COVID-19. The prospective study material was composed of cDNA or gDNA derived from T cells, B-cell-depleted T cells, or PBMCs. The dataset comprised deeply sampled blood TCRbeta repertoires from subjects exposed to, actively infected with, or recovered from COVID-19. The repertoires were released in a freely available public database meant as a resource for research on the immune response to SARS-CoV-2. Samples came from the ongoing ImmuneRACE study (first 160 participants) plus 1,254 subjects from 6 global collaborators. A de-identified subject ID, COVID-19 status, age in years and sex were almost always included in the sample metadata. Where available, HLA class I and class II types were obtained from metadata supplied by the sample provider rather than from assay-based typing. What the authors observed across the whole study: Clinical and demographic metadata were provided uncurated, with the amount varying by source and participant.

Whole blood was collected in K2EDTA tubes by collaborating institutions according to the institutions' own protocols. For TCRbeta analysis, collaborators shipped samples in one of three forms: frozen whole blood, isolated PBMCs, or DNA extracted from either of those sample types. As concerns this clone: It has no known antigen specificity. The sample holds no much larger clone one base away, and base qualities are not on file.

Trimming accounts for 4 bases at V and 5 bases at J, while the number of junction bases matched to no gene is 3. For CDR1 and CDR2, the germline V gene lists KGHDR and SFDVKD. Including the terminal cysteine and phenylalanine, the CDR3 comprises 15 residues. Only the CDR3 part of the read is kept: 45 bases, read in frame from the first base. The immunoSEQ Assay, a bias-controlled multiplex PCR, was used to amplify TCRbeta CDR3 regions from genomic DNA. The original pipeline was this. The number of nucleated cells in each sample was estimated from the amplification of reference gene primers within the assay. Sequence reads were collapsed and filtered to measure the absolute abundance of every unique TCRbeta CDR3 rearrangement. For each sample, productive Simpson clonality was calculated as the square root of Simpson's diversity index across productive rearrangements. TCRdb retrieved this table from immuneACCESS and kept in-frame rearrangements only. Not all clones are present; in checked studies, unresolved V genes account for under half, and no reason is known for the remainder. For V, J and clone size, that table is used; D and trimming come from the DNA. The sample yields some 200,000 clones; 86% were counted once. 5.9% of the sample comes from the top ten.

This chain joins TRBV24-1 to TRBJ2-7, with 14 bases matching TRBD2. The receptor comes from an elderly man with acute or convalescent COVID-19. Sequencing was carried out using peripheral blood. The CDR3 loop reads CATSDPGLAGDEQYF. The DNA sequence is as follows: TGTGCCACCAGTGACCCGGGACTAGCGGGAGACGAGCAGTACTTC.